A single sample gave rise to the 32 T cell receptor beta chains below, sequenced in a study of T cell repertoires in cytomegalovirus infection. Their cognate antigens are unknown. TCRdb re-called the reads with MiXCR, one entry per CDR3 protein. Here the sample spans about 500,000 distinct CDR3 sequences, around 35% being singletons. Sequenced material: cultured PBMCs, taken from culture after CMV antigen stimulation. The source of these receptors is a human donor in good health (CMV status not recorded). Some clones in this sample may be carry-over from other donors' samples.

This clonotype was counted at least ten times. The chain carries TRBV7-2 and TRBJ2-7; 10 nucleotides align to TRBD1. The CDR3 totals 15 residues. The junction had 7 bases not matched to a gene; V was cut back by 6 bases and J by 2 bases. From germline, CDR1 is SGHTA and CDR2 FQGNSA. Written as DNA, the CDR3 is TGTGCCAGCAGTCTAGCCGGGACAGGGGCCTACGAGCAGTACTTC. This gives the protein CASSLAGTGAYEQYF.

The chain employs TRBV28 and TRBJ2-5, with unresolved D. The germline CDR1 and CDR2 sequences are MDHEN and SYDVKM. V was trimmed by 1 base and J by 1 base, leaving 7 bases between them. The CDR3 contains 14 residues. CDR3 sequence reads: CASSLSASQETQYF. The CDR3 region has the DNA TGTGCCAGCAGTTTATCAGCCTCCCAAGAGACCCAGTACTTC.

The table lists this clonotype with a count of one. In DNA form, the CDR3 reads TGTGCCAGCAGTTCCGTCCCGACAGGGGTCAGGAGGGGTCAGCCCCAGCATTTT. Protein: CASSSVPTGVRRGQPQHF. The chain links TRBV27 to TRBJ1-5, with 8 bases identical to TRBD1. Looked up from germline, CDR1 is MNHEY and CDR2 is SMNVEV (reference sequence). Trimming took 4 bases from V and 6 from J; bases not matched to a gene: 17. The CDR3 sequence is 18 residues long.

The chain has TRBV6-6 and TRBJ1-2, with D tentatively TRBD1 (6 bases). V was cut by 1 base and J by 6 bases, with 9 bases left in between. The V gene's germline CDR1 is MNHNY and CDR2 SVGAGI (reference sequence). The CDR3 runs 13 residues. CDR3 in amino acids: CASSYFAGDGYTF. DNA for the CDR3: TGTGCCAGCAGTTACTTCGCAGGGGATGGCTACACCTTC.

CDR3 nucleotide sequence: TGTGCCAGCCGCCTAAGGGACAGCTACAATCAGCCCCAGCATTTT. Translating gives CASRLRDSYNQPQHF. This chain connects TRBV12-3 or TRBV12-4 to TRBJ1-5; 7 bases align to TRBD1. The junction had 10 bases not matched to a gene; V was cut back by 8 bases and J by 3 bases. CDR3 length: 15 amino acids.

This clonotype was seen a few times. The J gene is TRBJ1-1, the V gene TRBV11-2; 11 bases align to TRBD1. Germline CDR1 is SGHAT and CDR2 is FQNNGV. This CDR3 region has 18 residues. Trimming took 5 bases from V and 4 from J; bases not matched to a gene: 15. CDR3 loop: CASSPGRTGGEGGTEAFF. The CDR3 DNA is TGTGCCAGCAGCCCCGGTCGGACAGGGGGCGAAGGTGGCACTGAAGCTTTCTTT.

This chain links TRBV7-2 with TRBJ2-1; 12 bases match TRBD2. The CDR3 spans 13 residues. V lost 5 bases and J lost 10; bases outside the gene matches: 3. Germline V CDR1 and CDR2: SGHTA, FQGNSA. CDR3 sequence reads: CASSHGLAGEQFF. The CDR3 region has the DNA TGTGCCAGCAGCCACGGACTAGCGGGGGAGCAGTTCTTC.

This clonotype was counted between two and nine times. This rearrangement joins TRBV24-1 to TRBJ2-1, with 14 bases matching TRBD2. Germline V gene sequence: CDR1 KGHDR, CDR2 SFDVKD. The V segment lost 2 bases and the J segment 1 base; nucleotides outside the gene matches: 9. The CDR3 spans 20 residues. CDR3 DNA sequence: TGTGCCACCAGTGATTCTTTTTCCGGACTAGCGGGAGGTTCCTACAATGAGCAGTTCTTC. Residues: CATSDSFSGLAGGSYNEQFF.

The chain recombines TRBV19 with TRBJ1-2, with D possibly being TRBD1 (5 bases). Trimming took 6 bases from V and 2 from J, leaving 10 bases between them. The V gene's germline CDR1 is LNHDA and CDR2 SQIVND (reference sequence). The CDR3 sequence is 13 residues long. The CDR3 region is CASRGLLNYGYTF. The CDR3 coding sequence is TGTGCCAGTAGGGGACTACTGAACTATGGCTACACCTTC.

This chain links TRBV6-2 or TRBV6-3 with TRBJ2-4; tentatively, D is TRBD1 or TRBD2 (5 bases each). The CDR3 is 17 residues long. V lost 0 bases and J 0 bases, leaving 12 bases between the germline ends. Germline CDR1 reads MNHEY; CDR2 reads SVGEGT. CDR3 sequence (DNA): TGTGCCAGCAGTTACTCGCGGGCCGGGGCAGCCAAAAACATTCAGTACTTC. It specifies CASSYSRAGAAKNIQYF.

The genes are TRBV2 and TRBJ2-3; TRBD2 matches at 12 bases. The trim removed 2 bases at V and 5 bases at J, leaving 2 bases unmatched. The CDR3 consists of 15 residues. Germline CDR1 reads SNHLY; CDR2 reads FYNNEI. The CDR3 region is CASSETTSGRDTQYF. As DNA, the CDR3 is TGTGCCAGCAGTGAAACGACTAGCGGGAGAGATACGCAGTATTTT.

The chain is built from TRBV20-1 and TRBJ1-4, with D perhaps TRBD1 (5 bases). The CDR3 spans 13 residues. Germline V gene sequence: CDR1 DFQATT, CDR2 SNEGSKA (reference sequence). CDR3 in amino acids: CSTAGLDNEKLFF. Written as DNA, the CDR3 is TGCAGCACCGCGGGGCTAGATAATGAAAAACTGTTTTTT.

This clonotype has more than one count but fewer than ten. V gene TRBV7-2 combines with J gene TRBJ2-5; D is undetermined. CDR1 SGHTA and CDR2 FQGNSA come from the germline V gene. V was pared by 0 bases and J by 10 bases, with 12 bases between. The CDR3 is 13 residues long. The CDR3 loop is CASSLAASPNQYF. Written as DNA, the CDR3 is TGTGCCAGCAGCTTAGCGGCCAGCCCTAACCAGTACTTC.

There are a few counts of this clonotype. This chain uses TRBV6-2 or TRBV6-3 with TRBJ2-4, with D unresolved. Germline CDR1 MNHEY, CDR2 SVGEGT. V dropped 7 bases and J dropped 5 bases, with 6 bases sitting between them. This CDR3 has 11 amino acids. The CDR3 bases are TGTGCCAGCACGAAGCAAAACATTCAGTACTTC. Translated: CASTKQNIQYF.

This clonotype was counted between two and nine times. The chain has TRBV7-2 and TRBJ2-7; TRBD2 might be the D (6 bases). Germline CDR1 reads SGHTA; CDR2 reads FQGNSA. This CDR3 is 14 amino acids long. The V end lost 1 base, the J end lost 3 bases, and 10 bases lay between the germline ends. The DNA for the CDR3 is TGTGCCAGCAGCTTAGGCGGGGCACTCTACGAGCAGTACGTC. Translation: CASSLGGALYEQYV.

A few counts support this clonotype. This chain links TRBV19 with TRBJ1-4; perhaps TRBD1 as D (5 bases). This CDR3 is 14 amino acids long. V dropped 5 bases and J dropped 9 bases, with 16 bases sitting between them. Germline CDR1 reads LNHDA; CDR2 reads SQIVND (reference sequence). The CDR3 spells CASSFPGTRKKLFF. The CDR3 region has the DNA TGTGCCAGTAGTTTTCCCGGGACGAGAAAAAAACTGTTTTTT.

This clonotype was seen a few times. V is TRBV4-1 and J is TRBJ1-1, with D perhaps TRBD1 (5 bases). The CDR3 is made up of 15 amino acids. V lost 1 base, J lost 10 bases, and 19 bases lay in between. CDR1 and CDR2 from the germline V gene are MGHRA and YSYEKL. CDR3 nucleotides: TGCGCCAGCAGCCAAGGGGGGGTCCGGATCTCTGCAGCTTTCTTT. Protein sequence: CASSQGGVRISAAFF.

V gene TRBV6-6 combines with J gene TRBJ2-5, with 8 bases lining up with TRBD2. Per the germline V gene, CDR1 is MNHNY and CDR2 is SVGAGI (reference sequence). This CDR3 is built from 15 residues. The trim removed 3 bases at V and 5 bases at J, leaving 8 bases unmatched. This chain's CDR3 is CASSYESGRGETQYF. The CDR3 DNA follows: TGTGCCAGCAGTTATGAGAGCGGGAGAGGGGAGACCCAGTACTTC.

V and J are TRBV6-5 and TRBJ1-1; 7 bases are a match to TRBD1. With 4 bases clipped from V and 1 base from J, the junction kept 6 bases outside the gene matches. The length of the CDR3 is 15 residues. CDR1 MNHEY and CDR2 SVGAGI come from the germline V gene. The chain's CDR3 is CASSSMRQGNTEAFF. The CDR3 bases are TGTGCCAGCAGTTCTATGAGACAGGGGAACACTGAAGCTTTCTTT.

In nucleotides, the CDR3 is TGTGCCAGCAGTTTTGAAGGGGTTTACTACGAGCAGTACTTC. The encoded protein is CASSFEGVYYEQYF. The V call is TRBV12-3 or TRBV12-4, the J call TRBJ2-7, with D perhaps matching TRBD1 (5 bases). V lost 3 bases, J lost 3 bases, and 12 bases lay in between. The CDR3 has 14 amino acids.

This clonotype was seen ten or more times. This chain joins TRBV6-2 or TRBV6-3 and TRBJ1-6, with D uncertain. V lost 3 bases and J lost 0, with 15 bases in between. In germline, CDR1 is MNHEY, CDR2 SVGEGT. There are 18 residues in the CDR3. The CDR3 nucleotides are TGTGCCAGCAGTTATGGGCGGATCCTCAGCTCCTATAATTCACCCCTCCACTTT. It codes for CASSYGRILSSYNSPLHF.

The CDR3 sequence: CASALGYTEAFF. In DNA form, the CDR3 reads TGTGCTAGTGCCCTGGGGTACACTGAAGCTTTCTTT. The chain employs TRBV12-5 and TRBJ1-1; D unresolved. V dropped 7 bases and J dropped 3 bases, with 9 bases sitting between them. The CDR3 has 12 amino acids. CDR1 is LGHNT and CDR2 is FRNRAP in the germline V gene.

V and J are TRBV7-9 and TRBJ2-1; the match to TRBD1 covers 12 bases. V was clipped by 3 bases and J by 6 bases; unmatched bases: 3. Per the germline V gene, CDR1 is SEHNR and CDR2 is FQNEAQ (reference sequence). This CDR3 comprises 15 residues. This chain's CDR3 is CASSFGTGGLNEQFF. CDR3 sequence (DNA): TGTGCCAGCAGCTTCGGGACAGGGGGCCTCAATGAGCAGTTCTTC.

This sequence joins TRBV12-3 or TRBV12-4 and TRBJ2-6; tentative D call: TRBD2 (5 bases). The CDR3 loop spans 17 amino acids. Trimming left V 6 bases short and J 0 bases short, with 15 bases between. The CDR3 DNA reads as TGTGCCAGCAGCCCGTTCAGCACTAGCTCTGGGGCCAACGTCCTGACTTTC. Translation gives CASSPFSTSSGANVLTF.

The chain uses TRBV6-6 and TRBJ2-7; 7 bases are shared with TRBD1. This CDR3 region has 12 residues. The trim removed 2 bases at V and 6 bases at J, leaving 1 base unmatched. CDR1 is MNHNY, CDR2 SVGAGI, per germline (reference sequence). The CDR3 nucleotides read TGTGCCAGCAGTTACCGGGACAGCGAGCAGTACGTC. Amino acids: CASSYRDSEQYV.

The rearrangement joins TRBV11-3 to TRBJ2-3; 10 nucleotides line up with TRBD2. This CDR3 is 16 amino acids long. Germline CDR1 reads SGHNT; CDR2 reads YENEEA. V lost 6 bases, J lost 4 bases, and 10 bases stayed unmatched. This chain's CDR3 is CASRRTSGPGADTQYF. DNA of the CDR3: TGTGCCAGCAGAAGGACTAGCGGCCCCGGGGCAGATACGCAGTATTTT.

This clonotype was observed at least ten times. This rearrangement joins TRBV7-8 to TRBJ2-7; 9 bases match TRBD1. This CDR3 contains 17 residues. Germline V gene lookup returns CDR1 SGHVS and CDR2 FQNEAQ. J lost 4 bases, V lost 1 base, and 11 bases had no gene match. The CDR3, as DNA: TGTGCCAGCAGCTTAGGCGCAGGGACAGGGAATCGGTACGAGCAGTACTTC. This gives the protein CASSLGAGTGNRYEQYF.

This rearrangement joins TRBV24-1 to TRBJ2-3; D is possibly TRBD2 (6 bases). The CDR3 sequence is 14 residues long. The V end lost 6 bases, the J end lost 4 bases, and 13 bases lay between the germline ends. Germline CDR1 is KGHDR and CDR2 is SFDVKD. CDR3 DNA: TGTGCCACCAGTTCCACCGGAGGGCCAGATACGCAGTATTTT. Amino acid sequence: CATSSTGGPDTQYF.

The V gene is TRBV5-5, the J gene TRBJ2-5; the D gene is possibly TRBD1 (5 bases). Trimming shortened V by 1 base and J by 5 bases, and 18 bases separated the two germline ends. From germline, CDR1 is SGHKS and CDR2 YYEKEE (reference sequence). The length of the CDR3 is 16 residues. The CDR3 DNA follows: TGTGCCAGCAGCTTGTACTCGGCAGGGAAGGGGGAGACCCAGTACTTC. As protein: CASSLYSAGKGETQYF.

This clonotype showed up many times. J is TRBJ2-3 and V is TRBV7-2; TRBD2 might be the D (6 bases). The CDR3 has 15 amino acids. The germline gives CDR1 SGHTA, CDR2 FQGNSA. V dropped 5 bases and J dropped 4 bases, with 16 bases sitting between them. This CDR3 is CASSNSGPQADTQYF. CDR3 nucleotides: TGTGCCAGCAGCAATAGCGGCCCTCAGGCAGATACGCAGTATTTT.

V and J are TRBV7-2 and TRBJ1-1, with TRBD1 matching 11 bases. The CDR3 covers 15 residues. CDR1 is SGHTA, CDR2 FQGNSA, per germline. The V gene end was trimmed by 5 bases and the J gene end by 3 bases; junction bases not matched to a gene: 5. The CDR3 protein is CASSTRDRGYTEAFF. The CDR3 DNA follows: TGTGCCAGCAGCACCCGGGACAGGGGGTACACTGAAGCTTTCTTT.

This clonotype was seen repeatedly, ten times or more. V usage is TRBV7-2 and J usage is TRBJ2-2; a possible D gene is TRBD2 (5 bases). The germline gives CDR1 SGHTA, CDR2 FQGNSA. The CDR3 consists of 15 residues. V was trimmed by 1 base and J by 2 bases, leaving 8 bases between them. The CDR3, as DNA: TGTGCCAGCAGCTTAGGAGGAGGCAACACCGGGGAGCTGTTTTTT. This encodes CASSLGGGNTGELFF. Full variable domain (remainder filled in from reference TRBV7-2 and TRBJ2-2): GAGVSQSPSNKVTEKGKDVELRCDPISGHTALYWYRQSLGQGLEFLIYFQGNSAPDKSGLPSDRFSAERTGGSVSTLTIQRTQQEDSAVYLCASSLGGGNTGELFFGEGSRLTVL.